Presented here are 19 T cell receptor beta chains from one specimen sequenced in a study of beta chain features in type 1 diabetes. Reverse transcription of all isolated RNA meant that expressed TCRB transcripts were sequenced. Produced via immunoSEQ multiplex PCR; TCRdb's table is partial and in-frame only. The sample lists around 500,000 clones; about 32% were seen once. The sample taken for sequencing was naive CD4+ T cells from blood. These receptors were collected from a young man in good health.

The rearrangement uses TRBV5-4 and TRBJ2-7; the match to TRBD1 covers 8 bases. This CDR3 contains 14 residues. V lost 4 bases and J lost 4; bases outside the gene matches: 7. Germline loops: CDR1 SGHNT, CDR2 YYREEE (reference sequence). The CDR3 sequence: CASSRGQASYEQYF. The CDR3, as DNA: TGTGCCAGCAGCCGGGGACAGGCAAGTTACGAGCAGTACTTC.

This clone was found a few times. The V gene is TRBV15, the J gene TRBJ2-5; no clear D gene. CDR1 is LNHNV and CDR2 is YYDKDF in the germline V gene (reference sequence). The CDR3 loop spans 14 amino acids. The V gene lost 1 base and the J gene lost 0 bases, with 6 bases spanning the gap. CDR3 region: CATSRAWNQETQYF. Written as DNA, the CDR3 is TGTGCCACCAGCAGAGCCTGGAACCAAGAGACCCAGTACTTC. The full variable domain, completed using reference TRBV15 and TRBJ2-5, is DAMVIQNPRYQVTQFGKPVTLSCSQTLNHNVMYWYQQKSSQAPKLLFHYYDKDFNNEADTPDNFQSRRPNTSFCFLDIRSPGLGDTAMYLCATSRAWNQETQYFGPGTRLLVL.

The rearrangement uses TRBV5-4 and TRBJ2-3; TRBD1 might be the D (6 bases). Trimming took 4 bases from V and 4 from J, leaving 13 bases between them. This CDR3 is 14 amino acids long. The V gene's germline CDR1 is SGHNT and CDR2 YYREEE (reference sequence). For the CDR3, the DNA is TGTGCCAGCAGCCCAGGGGTAGAGGCAGATACGCAGTATTTT. Its translation: CASSPGVEADTQYF. The full variable domain, with the rest looked up from reference TRBV5-4 and TRBJ2-3, is ETGVTQSPTHLIKTRGQQVTLRCSSQSGHNTVSWYQQALGQGPQFIFQYYREEENGRGNFPPRFSGLQFPNYSSELNVNALELDDSALYLCASSPGVEADTQYFGPGTRLTVL.

The chain employs TRBV28 and TRBJ1-1; no reliable D call. The CDR3 sequence is 12 residues long. Between the trimmed V and J ends, which lost 5 bases and 4 bases, there was a span of 8 bases. Germline CDR1 MDHEN, CDR2 SYDVKM. The CDR3 region has the DNA TGTGCCAGCAGTGCCAGGCGCACTGAAGCTTTCTTT. It codes for CASSARRTEAFF.

V and J are TRBV4-3 and TRBJ2-3; D tentatively reads TRBD1 or TRBD2 (6 bases each). In germline, CDR1 is LGHNA, CDR2 YSLEER. The CDR3 contains 15 residues. V gave up 4 bases and J gave up 4 bases, with 15 bases separating them. This CDR3 is CASSPSAGGPDTQYF. The CDR3 DNA is TGCGCCAGCAGCCCGTCTGCCGGGGGCCCAGATACGCAGTATTTT.

Notes on this clone: One junction end disagrees with the germline gene, perhaps due to a read error. The chain combines TRBV30 with TRBJ2-7; TRBD1 aligns across 11 bases. The CDR3 extends over 23 amino acids. CDR1 GTSNPN and CDR2 SVGIG come from the germline V gene (reference sequence). The CDR3: CAWSLFTGTGGVLITYVSHEQYF. The DNA for the CDR3 is TGTGCCTGGAGTCTCTTTACCGGGACAGGGGGAGTCCTTATAACCTATGTCTCCCACGAGCAGTACTTC. Full variable domain (missing parts from reference TRBV30 and TRBJ2-7): SQTIHQWPATLVQPVGSPLSLECTVEGTSNPNLYWYRQAAGRGLQLLFYSVGIGQISSEVPQNLSASRPQDRQFILSSKKLLLSDSGFYLCAWSLFTGTGGVLITYVSHEQYFGPGTRLTVT.

V gene TRBV12-5 combines with J gene TRBJ1-2; no definite D call. The CDR3 loop spans 16 amino acids. V lost 6 bases to trimming and J lost 1 base, with 18 bases between them. The germline CDR1 and CDR2 sequences are LGHNT and FRNRAP. The CDR3 loop reads CASGRAWTTRNYGYTF. The CDR3 DNA follows: TGTGCTAGTGGCCGGGCCTGGACTACCCGTAACTATGGCTACACCTTC.

The gene calls are TRBV30 and TRBJ2-3, with no clear D. Germline lookup yields CDR1 GTSNPN and CDR2 SVGIG (reference sequence). V lost 4 bases and J 0 bases, leaving 8 bases between the germline ends. The CDR3 has 13 amino acids. The CDR3 loop reads CAWNPRSTDTQYF. CDR3 nucleotides: TGTGCCTGGAATCCGAGGAGCACAGATACGCAGTATTTT.

This chain links TRBV25-1 with TRBJ2-1, with 11 positions matching TRBD2. CDR1 and CDR2 from the germline V gene are MGHDK and SYGVNS. The trim removed 2 bases at V and 3 bases at J, leaving 0 bases unmatched. CDR3 length: 15 amino acids. This CDR3 reads CASSELAGGYNEQFF. The CDR3, as DNA: TGTGCCAGCAGTGAACTAGCGGGAGGCTACAATGAGCAGTTCTTC.

V and J are TRBV27 and TRBJ2-3, with 8 bases aligning to TRBD2. This CDR3 is 17 amino acids long. V was pared by 5 bases and J by 3 bases, with 13 bases of the junction left unmatched. In germline, CDR1 is MNHEY, CDR2 SMNVEV (reference sequence). The CDR3 reads CASSILLAGALTDTQYF. The CDR3 bases are TGTGCCAGCAGTATTCTCCTAGCGGGCGCTTTAACAGATACGCAGTATTTT.

The V gene is TRBV7-9, the J gene TRBJ2-5; the D is unclear. Germline CDR1 is SEHNR and CDR2 is FQNEAQ (reference sequence). The CDR3 has 12 residues. Trimming cost V 0 bases and J 5 bases, with 4 bases left between them. The CDR3 bases are TGTGCCAGCAGCTTAGCAGAGGAGACCCAGTACTTC. It specifies CASSLAEETQYF.

This chain joins TRBV7-9 and TRBJ2-5, with D possibly matching TRBD2 (6 bases). CDR1 is SEHNR and CDR2 is FQNEAQ in the germline V gene (reference sequence). V gave up 1 base and J gave up 4 bases, with 13 bases separating them. The CDR3 totals 15 residues. CDR3 loop: CASSLGLFGGETQYF. CDR3 DNA: TGTGCCAGCAGCTTAGGCCTCTTCGGGGGAGAGACCCAGTACTTC.

Only a few counts were recorded for this clone. A read error may produce the germline difference seen at one junction end. The rearrangement uses TRBV30 and TRBJ2-7; TRBD1 matches at 11 bases. This CDR3 contains 13 residues. The V gene's germline CDR1 is GTSNPN and CDR2 SVGIG (reference sequence). DNA for the CDR3: TGTGCCTCCGGACAGGGGGCGCGATACGGGCAGTACTTC. This gives the protein CASGQGARYGQYF.

This clone turned up a few times. The same CDR3 also results from other DNA sequences found in this sample. The genes are TRBV7-2 and TRBJ2-3; possible D gene TRBD2, 5 bases. Trimming stripped 6 bases from V and 0 bases from J, with 10 bases between. Germline V gene sequence: CDR1 SGHTA, CDR2 FQGNSA. The CDR3 has 14 residues. CDR3 protein: CASSHRLSTDTQYF. In DNA form, the CDR3 reads TGTGCCAGCAGTCATCGACTAAGCACAGATACGCAGTATTTT.

This chain connects TRBV5-6 to TRBJ2-5, with TRBD2 matching over 9 bases. CDR3 size: 15 residues. Germline CDR1 reads SGHDT; CDR2 reads YYEEEE. V was clipped by 2 bases and J by 5 bases; unmatched bases: 7. For the CDR3, the DNA is TGTGCCAGCAGCTTTGTAGCGGGAGTTGGGGAGACCCAGTACTTC. Translation gives CASSFVAGVGETQYF.

This clone has only a few counts. The chain is built from TRBV4-2 and TRBJ2-5, with 15 bases aligning to TRBD2. The CDR3 extends over 17 amino acids. After removal of 1 base from V and 7 bases from J, the junction contained 7 bases not matched to a gene. Germline values: CDR1 LGHNA, CDR2 YNFKEQ. The CDR3 DNA sequence: TGTGCCAGCAGCCAAGGCCGGACTAGCGGGAGGGCTATGACCCAGTACTTC. Protein sequence: CASSQGRTSGRAMTQYF.

There are a few counts of this clone. The CDR3 is CAYGQGGDTQYF. For the CDR3, the DNA is TGTGCCTACGGACAGGGAGGAGATACGCAGTATTTT. The rearrangement links TRBV30 to TRBJ2-3; TRBD1 aligns across 8 bases. V was pared by 7 bases and J by 5 bases, with 5 bases of the junction left unmatched. This CDR3 is built from 12 residues. The germline V gene has CDR1 GTSNPN and CDR2 SVGIG (reference sequence). The full variable domain, completed using reference TRBV30 and TRBJ2-3, is SQTIHQWPATLVQPVGSPLSLECTVEGTSNPNLYWYRQAAGRGLQLLFYSVGIGQISSEVPQNLSASRPQDRQFILSSKKLLLSDSGFYLCAYGQGGDTQYFGPGTRLTVL.

The chain uses TRBV7-8 and TRBJ2-7; 7 bases are shared with TRBD1. Germline CDR1 is SGHVS and CDR2 is FQNEAQ. The CDR3 loop spans 14 amino acids. The trim removed 1 base at V and 3 bases at J, leaving 3 bases unmatched. The chain's CDR3 is CASSLGQGHYEQYF. CDR3 DNA: TGTGCCAGCAGCTTAGGACAGGGTCACTACGAGCAGTACTTC.

The rearrangement links TRBV7-6 to TRBJ1-2; D is perhaps TRBD1 (5 bases). V shed 1 base and J shed 3 bases, with 9 bases lying between them. The germline V gene encodes CDR1 SGHVS and CDR2 FNYEAQ. The CDR3 is made up of 14 amino acids. CDR3 bases: TGTGCCAGCAGCTTAGGCCCGGGGCACTATGGCTACACCTTC. Its translation: CASSLGPGHYGYTF.